The TCR beta chain under discussion was sequenced for a study of long-term antiretroviral therapy in people with HIV. Study-level background: It was about a decade before the 2015 immediate-ART recommendation that the earliest samples were taken.

As for this clone: Its cognate antigen is unknown.

The authors ran the immunoSEQ assay, v3.0, at survey level. This table comes from immunoSEQ multiplex PCR, and its TCRdb copy is limited to in-frame clones, with some not included. The table includes around 11,000 clones, around nine tenths detected once. Germline V CDR1 and CDR2: MNHEY, SVGAGI. This CDR3 is 15 amino acids long. V lost 4 bases and J 1 base, leaving 13 bases between the germline ends. Study-wide points: Blood specimens, gathered between 2004 and 2017, were possibly obtained under older ART regimens.

Sample: unsorted PBMCs, taken 0.2 years before starting antiretroviral therapy. The receptor comes from a woman in her 40s with HIV. This chain uses TRBV6-5 with TRBJ1-1; D might be TRBD1 (6 bases). The CDR3 nucleotides read TGTGCCAGCAGTTTCCGGGACACTAGGAACACTGAAGCTTTCTTT. Translation: CASSFRDTRNTEAFF.